Following are 21 T cell receptor beta chains from one sample sequenced in a study of blood T cell repertoires in COVID-19. Sequencing was performed with immunoSEQ multiplex PCR; in TCRdb, only in-frame clones are kept and a portion is missing. The sample records about 250,000 clones, around four fifths being singletons. The source material was peripheral blood. The receptors stem from a woman aged 40 to 55 with active or convalescent COVID-19.

The chain combines TRBV10-2 with TRBJ2-5, with no clear D. Trimming removed 2 bases at V and 1 base at J, with 8 bases between. CDR3 length: 14 amino acids. In germline, CDR1 is WSHSY, CDR2 SAAADI. The CDR3 is CASSEKSPQETQYF. Written as DNA, the CDR3 is TGCGCCAGCAGTGAGAAGAGCCCCCAAGAGACCCAGTACTTC.

This clone is labeled medium-sized. V and J are TRBV5-1 and TRBJ1-5; no firm D call. The V end lost 2 bases, the J end lost 5 bases, and 8 bases lay between the germline ends. Germline loops: CDR1 SGHRS, CDR2 YFSETQ. The CDR3 sequence is 13 residues long. CDR3 DNA sequence: TGCGCCAGCAGCTTTGAAGGAGATCAGCCCCAGCATTTT. This codes for CASSFEGDQPQHF.

This chain links TRBV7-9 with TRBJ1-4, with D perhaps TRBD1 (6 bases). Germline CDR1 reads SEHNR; CDR2 reads FQNEAQ (reference sequence). There are 13 residues in the CDR3. V was shortened by 3 bases and J by 8 bases, with 10 bases between the two germline ends. CDR3 region: CASSFYDREKLFF. Here the CDR3 DNA reads TGTGCCAGCAGCTTCTATGACAGGGAAAAACTGTTTTTT.

The chain couples TRBV5-4 to TRBJ1-1, with a tentative D call TRBD1 (5 bases). The V gene's germline CDR1 is SGHNT and CDR2 YYREEE (reference sequence). CDR3 length: 13 amino acids. The V end was cut by 1 base, the J end by 4 bases, with 8 bases between. CDR3 sequence: CASSLPGGTEAFF. DNA for the CDR3: TGTGCCAGCAGCTTGCCCGGGGGCACTGAAGCTTTCTTT.

The V gene is TRBV12-3 or TRBV12-4, the J gene TRBJ1-6; 7 positions match TRBD1. V was pared by 5 bases and J by 11 bases, with 6 bases of the junction left unmatched. The CDR3 is 13 residues long. In nucleotides, the CDR3 is TGTGCCAGCAGTGCCCAGACAGGGCCACCCCTCCACTTT. Its protein is CASSAQTGPPLHF.

The CDR3 DNA reads as TGCGCCAGCAGCTTGATGATCGGCTCCTACGAGCAGTACTTC. This gives the protein CASSLMIGSYEQYF. The chain couples TRBV5-1 to TRBJ2-7; D call uncertain. Deletions cut 1 base from V and 0 bases from J, with 8 bases between. The germline V gene has CDR1 SGHRS and CDR2 YFSETQ. The CDR3 covers 14 residues.

CDR3 coding DNA: TGTGCCACCAGTGGGACAGGGGGCCGCAGGGGGGCCAACGTCCTGACTTTC. Translating gives CATSGTGGRRGANVLTF. This chain connects TRBV24-1 to TRBJ2-6; 11 positions match TRBD1. The CDR3 is 17 amino acids. Germline CDR1 is KGHDR and CDR2 is SFDVKD. The J segment lost 4 bases and the V segment lost 5 bases, leaving 6 bases of the junction unmatched.

V and J are TRBV29-1 and TRBJ2-2; 10 bases match TRBD2. Germline lookup yields CDR1 SQVTM and CDR2 ANQGSEA. V lost 3 bases and J lost 3; bases outside the gene matches: 10. The CDR3 length is 17 residues. CDR3 region: CSVDPSGGAPYTGELFF. The CDR3 coding sequence is TGCAGCGTTGACCCCAGCGGGGGGGCACCTTACACCGGGGAGCTGTTTTTT.

The chain couples TRBV5-8 to TRBJ1-2, with D uncertain. The V gene lost 0 bases and the J gene lost 5 bases, with 5 bases spanning the gap. Germline loops: CDR1 SGHTS, CDR2 YDEGEE. This CDR3 contains 12 residues. CDR3 in DNA: TGTGCCAGCAGCTTGGGAGGTTATGGCTACACCTTC. It is translated as CASSLGGYGYTF.

The chain joins TRBV29-1 to TRBJ1-5; TRBD1 matches 8 bases. The CDR3 spans 14 residues. Germline-derived CDR1 and CDR2 are SQVTM and ANQGSEA. V dropped 4 bases and J dropped 6; count of bases not matched to a gene: 8. CDR3 sequence reads: CSVVYGQGGQPQHF. CDR3 sequence (DNA): TGCAGCGTTGTTTATGGACAGGGTGGTCAGCCCCAGCATTTT.

The J gene is TRBJ1-2, the V gene TRBV19, with a weak D call TRBD1 (6 bases). CDR1 is LNHDA and CDR2 is SQIVND in the germline V gene (reference sequence). The CDR3 contains 16 residues. V lost 4 bases, J lost 6 bases, and 21 bases lay in between. This chain's CDR3 is CASSRGPVWGQDGYTF. As DNA, the CDR3 is TGTGCCAGTAGTAGAGGTCCGGTCTGGGGGCAGGATGGCTACACCTTC.

The rearrangement uses TRBV5-6 and TRBJ2-1; 8 positions match TRBD2. Trimming cost V 4 bases and J 7 bases; bases outside gene matches: 16. The CDR3 is 17 residues long. Germline CDR1 reads SGHDT; CDR2 reads YYEEEE. The CDR3 protein is CASSPIRGGRDVNEQFF. In DNA, the CDR3 is TGTGCCAGCAGCCCCATCCGCGGGGGGCGAGACGTGAATGAGCAGTTCTTC.

CDR3 amino acids: CASKTRAGATYEQYV. In DNA form, the CDR3 reads TGCGCCAGCAAAACTAGGGCGGGGGCAACCTACGAGCAGTACGTC. The chain couples TRBV23-1 to TRBJ2-7, with D maybe TRBD2 (7 bases). TRBV23-1 qualifies as an ORF whose function is uncertain. This CDR3 contains 15 residues. V lost 7 bases and J 2 bases, leaving 18 bases between the germline ends.

The J gene is TRBJ1-4, the V gene TRBV6-5; D not resolved. Germline-derived CDR1 and CDR2 are MNHEY and SVGAGI. This CDR3 is built from 14 residues. V lost 10 bases and J 2 bases, leaving 14 bases between the germline ends. The CDR3 region has the DNA TGTGCCACGAGTACTTTTTCGACTAATGAAAAACTGTTTTTT. Its protein product is CATSTFSTNEKLFF.

This clone showed up just once. This chain joins TRBV7-2 and TRBJ2-7; 8 bases match TRBD2. Germline CDR1 and CDR2: SGHTA and FQGNSA. CDR3 size: 17 residues. V dropped 2 bases and J dropped 4; count of bases not matched to a gene: 13. CDR3 DNA sequence: TGTGCCAGCAGCTTAAGCTTAGGCGGACTAGCTAGTTACGAGCAGTACTTC. Amino acid sequence: CASSLSLGGLASYEQYF. Based on the CDR3 plus reference TRBV7-2 and TRBJ2-7, the full variable domain is GAGVSQSPSNKVTEKGKDVELRCDPISGHTALYWYRQSLGQGLEFLIYFQGNSAPDKSGLPSDRFSAERTGGSVSTLTIQRTQQEDSAVYLCASSLSLGGLASYEQYFGPGTRLTVT.

This clone was seen just once. J is TRBJ1-1 and V is TRBV5-4, with D perhaps TRBD1 (5 bases). The CDR3 contains 15 residues. Deletions cut 4 bases from V and 4 bases from J, with 17 bases between. The V gene's germline CDR1 is SGHNT and CDR2 YYREEE (reference sequence). Written as DNA, the CDR3 is TGTGCCAGCAGCAGAGGACACCCCGGCGGCACTGAAGCTTTCTTT. This encodes CASSRGHPGGTEAFF. Full variable domain (rest looked up from reference TRBV5-4 and TRBJ1-1): ETGVTQSPTHLIKTRGQQVTLRCSSQSGHNTVSWYQQALGQGPQFIFQYYREEENGRGNFPPRFSGLQFPNYSSELNVNALELDDSALYLCASSRGHPGGTEAFFGQGTRLTVV.

Concerning this clone: The same CDR3 arises from other DNA sequences in this sample as well. The chain joins TRBV7-2 to TRBJ2-5; 11 positions agree with TRBD2. The CDR3 is 15 residues long. Germline CDR1 reads SGHTA; CDR2 reads FQGNSA. The trim removed 5 bases at V and 3 bases at J, leaving 5 bases unmatched. CDR3 region: CASSISGGAEETQYF. CDR3 sequence (DNA): TGTGCCAGCAGCATTAGCGGGGGGGCTGAAGAGACCCAGTACTTC. The variable domain in full, completed from reference TRBV7-2 and TRBJ2-5, reads GAGVSQSPSNKVTEKGKDVELRCDPISGHTALYWYRQSLGQGLEFLIYFQGNSAPDKSGLPSDRFSAERTGGSVSTLTIQRTQQEDSAVYLCASSISGGAEETQYFGPGTRLLVL.

The chain uses TRBV3-1 (or the pseudogene TRBV3-2) and TRBJ1-1, with D maybe TRBD1 (6 bases). With 1 base removed from V and 1 base from J, the gap between germline ends came to 7 bases. Germline V CDR1 and CDR2: LGHDT, YNNKEL (reference sequence). The CDR3 has 14 residues. CDR3 sequence: CASSQGTANTEAFF. In DNA form, the CDR3 reads TGTGCCAGCAGCCAAGGGACAGCGAACACTGAAGCTTTCTTT.

CDR3 nucleotides: TGCGCCAGCAGCCACGGACAGTCAGCGGGCTACACCTTC. Its protein is CASSHGQSAGYTF. V gene TRBV4-1 combines with J gene TRBJ1-2; the D gene is possibly TRBD1 (6 bases). This CDR3 has 13 residues. Trimming shortened V by 3 bases and J by 8 bases, and 13 bases separated the two germline ends. Germline V gene lookup returns CDR1 MGHRA and CDR2 YSYEKL.

The V call is TRBV10-3, the J call TRBJ2-1, with TRBD1 matching 8 bases. The V and J ends lost 2 bases and 11 bases, in that order; junction bases with no gene match: 5. The CDR3 totals 13 residues. Germline assignment: CDR1 ENHRY and CDR2 SYGVKD. The CDR3 reads CAISETQGGKQFF. The CDR3 region has the DNA TGTGCCATCAGTGAGACACAGGGGGGAAAGCAGTTCTTC.

The gene calls are TRBV2 and TRBJ1-6, with 10 bases lining up with TRBD1. CDR1 SNHLY and CDR2 FYNNEI come from the germline V gene. Unmatched junction bases numbered 5, after V lost 8 bases and J lost 7 bases. The CDR3 covers 14 residues. CDR3 nucleotides: TGTGCCAGCGAAAGGGACAGGGGAAATTCACCCCTCCACTTT. It specifies CASERDRGNSPLHF.